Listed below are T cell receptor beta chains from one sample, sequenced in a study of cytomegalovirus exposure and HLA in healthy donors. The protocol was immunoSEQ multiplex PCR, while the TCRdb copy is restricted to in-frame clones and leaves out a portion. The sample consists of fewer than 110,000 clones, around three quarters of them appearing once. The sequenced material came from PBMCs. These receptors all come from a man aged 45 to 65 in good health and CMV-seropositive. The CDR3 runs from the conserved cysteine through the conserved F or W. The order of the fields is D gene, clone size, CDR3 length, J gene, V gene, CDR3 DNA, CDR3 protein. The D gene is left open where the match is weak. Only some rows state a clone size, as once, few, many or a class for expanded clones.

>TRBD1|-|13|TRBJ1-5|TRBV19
TGTGCCATCGGGACAGGACTGAATCAGCCCCAGCATTTT
CAIGTGLNQPQHF
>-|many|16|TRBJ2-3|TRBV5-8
TGTGCCAGCAGCTTGAGGCGTCTAGCCCCCACAGATACGCAGTATTTT
CASSLRRLAPTDTQYF
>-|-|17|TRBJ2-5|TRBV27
TGTGCCAGCAGTTTATTGGCTCTTGGACGGGGGACAGAGACCCAGTACTTC
CASSLLALGRGTETQYF
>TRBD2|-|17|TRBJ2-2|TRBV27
TGTGCCAGCAAACCGAAATTAGCGGGAGGAGGCACCGGGGAGCTGTTTTTT
CASKPKLAGGGTGELFF
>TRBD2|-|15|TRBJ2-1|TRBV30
TGTGCCTGGAGTACCGGGACTAGCGGTTACAATGAGCAGTTCTTC
CAWSTGTSGYNEQFF
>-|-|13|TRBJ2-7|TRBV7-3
TGTGCCAGCAGCTTAACGCCAACCTACGAGCAGTACTTC
CASSLTPTYEQYF
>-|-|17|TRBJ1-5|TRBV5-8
TGTGCCAGCAGCTTGGATCGGGCAGGGCCGAACAATCAGCCCCAGCATTTT
CASSLDRAGPNNQPQHF
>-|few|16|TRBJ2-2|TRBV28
TGTGCCAGCAGTTTAATTGGAGAAGGATTGTCTGGGGAGCTGTTTTTT
CASSLIGEGLSGELFF
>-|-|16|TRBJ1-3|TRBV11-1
TGTGCCAGCAGCTTAGCCACGGACTCCCCTGGAAACACCATATATTTT
CASSLATDSPGNTIYF
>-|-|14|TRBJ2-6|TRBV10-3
TGTGCCATCCGAGGAAACTCTGGGGCCAACGTCCTGACTTTC
CAIRGNSGANVLTF
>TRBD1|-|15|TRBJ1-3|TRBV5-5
TGTGCCAGCAGCTACGGGACAGGGGCTGGAAACACCATATATTTT
CASSYGTGAGNTIYF
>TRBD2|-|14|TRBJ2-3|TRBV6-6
TGTGCCAGCAGTTATAGCGGGGTCACAGATACGCAGTATTTT
CASSYSGVTDTQYF
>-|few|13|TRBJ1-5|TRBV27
TGTGCCAGCAGTTTCGGCAGGGATCAGCCCCAGCATTTT
CASSFGRDQPQHF
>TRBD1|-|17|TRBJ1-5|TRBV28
TGTGCCAGCAGACCGGGACAGGGTGTAGGTAGCAATCAGCCCCAGCATTTT
CASRPGQGVGSNQPQHF
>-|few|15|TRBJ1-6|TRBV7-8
TGTGCCAGCAGCTTAGACCAGGGCTTGGATTCACCCCTCCACTTT
CASSLDQGLDSPLHF
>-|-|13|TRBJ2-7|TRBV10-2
TGCGCCAGCAGTCCAGGGGATGGCTACGAGCAGTACTTC
CASSPGDGYEQYF
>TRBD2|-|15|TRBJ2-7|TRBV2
TGTGCCAGCAAACTAGCGGGAGGGCCCTCGTACGAGCAGTACTTC
CASKLAGGPSYEQYF
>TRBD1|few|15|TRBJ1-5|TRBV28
TGTGCCAGCAGTGGACAGGTGGATAGCAATCAGCCCCAGCATTTT
CASSGQVDSNQPQHF
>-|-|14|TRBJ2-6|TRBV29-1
TGCAGCGTTGATGCTACCCCTGGGGCCAACGTCCTGACTTTC
CSVDATPGANVLTF
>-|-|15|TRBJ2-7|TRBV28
TGTGCCAGCAGTTCGCCCCCCGCCAGGGCCTACGAGCAGTACTTC
CASSSPPARAYEQYF
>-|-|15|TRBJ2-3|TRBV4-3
TGCGCCAGCAGCCAAGTCGCCGGCGGTACAGATACGCAGTATTTT
CASSQVAGGTDTQYF
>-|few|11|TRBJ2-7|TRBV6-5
TGTGCCAGCAGTTCTGTGTCGGGGCAGTACTTC
CASSSVSGQYF
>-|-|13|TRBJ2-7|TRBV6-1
TGTGCCAGCAGTGAACCCCCATCCTACGAGCAGTACTTC
CASSEPPSYEQYF
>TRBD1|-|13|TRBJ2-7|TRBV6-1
TGTGCCAGCAGTCCCGGGACAGCCTCCGAGCAGTACTTC
CASSPGTASEQYF
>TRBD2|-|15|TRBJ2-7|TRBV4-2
TGTGCCAGCAGCCAAGGAGCGGGGTTTAATCCCGAGCAGTACTTC
CASSQGAGFNPEQYF
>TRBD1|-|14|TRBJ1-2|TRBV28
TGTGCCAGCAGCCGACAGGGCGGCGGCTATGGCTACACCTTC
CASSRQGGGYGYTF
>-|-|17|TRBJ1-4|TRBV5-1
TGCGCCAGCAGCCTTCGGCCCACAGGGACAACTACTGAAAAACTGTTTTTT
CASSLRPTGTTTEKLFF
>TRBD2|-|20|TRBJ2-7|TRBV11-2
TGTGCCAGCAGCTTAGATCGGGGTCTAGCGGGAGGCACGAGCTCCTACGAGCAGTACTTC
CASSLDRGLAGGTSSYEQYF
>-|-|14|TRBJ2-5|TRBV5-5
TGTGCCAGCAGCTTCTTGCACAGACAAGAGACCCAGTACTTC
CASSFLHRQETQYF